The sequence of this T cell receptor beta chain was determined in a study of early T cells in non-severe SARS-CoV-2 infection. Study information: Sequencing input comprised bulk RNA from unsorted whole blood; chain pairing was not available. Study-wide points: Database matching using VDJdb favored anti-spike CD8 responses, with private and CD4 specificities left missing.

Individual cDNA molecules carried attached unique molecular identifiers. One entry per CDR3 protein, called by TCRdb with MiXCR from the 5' RACE reads. The sample includes tens of thousands of distinct CDR3 sequences, around 13% of them seen just once. The ends lost 6 bases at V and 4 bases at J; junction bases unmatched: 5. This CDR3 has 13 amino acids. This clonotype was detected only a few times. Its cognate antigen is unknown. This TCR was sampled from an adult who was a healthcare worker with PCR-confirmed SARS-CoV-2 infection or an uninfected control (not recorded which). This rearrangement joins TRBV12-3 or TRBV12-4 to TRBJ1-1; 7 positions match TRBD1. The sample consisted of whole blood. CDR3 nucleotides: TGTGCCAGCAGCACAGACAGGGTCACTGAAGCTTTCTTT. Encoded protein: CASSTDRVTEAFF.